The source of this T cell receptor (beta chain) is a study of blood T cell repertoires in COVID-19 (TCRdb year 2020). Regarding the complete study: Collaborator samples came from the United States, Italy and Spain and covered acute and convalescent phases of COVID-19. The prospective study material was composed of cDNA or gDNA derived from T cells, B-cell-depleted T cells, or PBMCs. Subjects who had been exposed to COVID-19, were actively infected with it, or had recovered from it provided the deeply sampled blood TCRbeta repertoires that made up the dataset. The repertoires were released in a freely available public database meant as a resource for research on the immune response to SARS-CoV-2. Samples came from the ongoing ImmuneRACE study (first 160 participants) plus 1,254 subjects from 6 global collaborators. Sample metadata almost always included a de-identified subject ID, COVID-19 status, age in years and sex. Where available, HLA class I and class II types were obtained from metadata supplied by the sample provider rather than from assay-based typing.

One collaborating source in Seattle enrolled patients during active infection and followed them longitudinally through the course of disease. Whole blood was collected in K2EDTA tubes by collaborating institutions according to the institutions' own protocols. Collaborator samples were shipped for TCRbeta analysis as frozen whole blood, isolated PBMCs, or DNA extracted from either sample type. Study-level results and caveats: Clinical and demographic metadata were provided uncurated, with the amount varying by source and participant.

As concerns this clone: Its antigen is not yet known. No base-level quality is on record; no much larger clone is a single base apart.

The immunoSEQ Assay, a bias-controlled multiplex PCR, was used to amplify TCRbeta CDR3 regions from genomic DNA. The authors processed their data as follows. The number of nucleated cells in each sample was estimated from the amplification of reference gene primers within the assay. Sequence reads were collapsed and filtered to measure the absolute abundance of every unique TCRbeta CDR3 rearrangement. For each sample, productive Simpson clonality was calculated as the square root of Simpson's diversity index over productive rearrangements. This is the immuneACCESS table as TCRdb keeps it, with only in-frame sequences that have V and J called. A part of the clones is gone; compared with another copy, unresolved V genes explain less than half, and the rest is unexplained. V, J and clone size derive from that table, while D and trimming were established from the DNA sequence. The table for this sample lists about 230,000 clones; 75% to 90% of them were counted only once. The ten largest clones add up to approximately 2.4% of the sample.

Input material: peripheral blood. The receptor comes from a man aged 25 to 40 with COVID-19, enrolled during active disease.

The nucleotides are TGTGCCAGCAGTTACTCTACGGGGGGGGAGACCCAGTACTTC. Translated, it reads CASSYSTGGETQYF. The chain was built from TRBV6-5 and TRBJ2-5; 8 central nucleotides agree with TRBD2. The germline V gene gives CDR1 as MNHEY and CDR2 as SVGAGI. Trimmed from V: 0 bases; trimmed from J: 5 bases; junction bases lacking a gene match: 2. Measured from the cysteine to the phenylalanine, the CDR3 is 14 residues long. Only the CDR3 DNA stays, 42 bases, in frame from base 1.